A single TCR beta chain is shown here with its context. The sample originates from a study of cytotoxic CD8 clonotypes in ibrutinib-treated CLL. The CDR3 is 17 residues long. Germline-derived CDR1 and CDR2 are KGHSH and LQKENI. Trimming removed 2 bases at V and 5 bases at J, with 21 bases between. This table comes from immunoSEQ multiplex PCR, and its TCRdb copy is limited to in-frame clones, with some not included. Altogether some 310,000 clones are present, 80% being singletons, with the ten largest covering about 6.3%. The receptor was isolated from a human donor with chronic lymphocytic leukemia. The V gene is TRBV18, the J gene TRBJ1-2, with a possible D match to TRBD1 (6 bases). This material consisted of PBMCs, taken before ibrutinib treatment. For the CDR3, the DNA is TGTGCCAGCTCACCATCGTCGGGGCTTGACAGGTTATATGGCTACACCTTC. Its protein is CASSPSSGLDRLYGYTF.